A selection of T cell receptor beta chains follows, all from one sample in a study of technical replicates of blood from four donors. Data came from immunoSEQ multiplex PCR; TCRdb stores just in-frame clones and leaves some out. The sample carries 85,000 to 100,000 clones, 94% recorded once. Sequenced material: T cells isolated from PBMCs. Receptors were obtained from a human donor in good health. CDR3s include the opening cysteine and the closing phenylalanine or tryptophan. The order of the fields is J gene, V gene, D gene, clone size, CDR3 DNA, CDR3 protein. D genes are given only for firm matches. The listing skips clone size in some rows; elsewhere it reads once, few, many or a size class.

TRBJ1-1 TRBV7-2 TRBD1 NA TGTGCCAGCAAAAGAGGGGGCCTGAACACTGAAGCTTTCTTT CASKRGGLNTEAFF
TRBJ2-7 TRBV11-3 NA NA TGTGCCAGCAGCCCATTCTGGGCCGAAACTTCCTACGAGCAGTACTTC CASSPFWAETSYEQYF
TRBJ1-1 TRBV7-3 NA NA TGTGCCAGCAGCTTAGGGCTGGGCACTGAAGCTTTCTTT CASSLGLGTEAFF
TRBJ1-1 TRBV30 NA once TGTGCCTGGAACAGCGGGGGCACTGAAGCTTTCTTT CAWNSGGTEAFF
TRBJ1-1 TRBV2 NA few TGTGCCAGCAGTGACCGCAGGAACACTGAAGCTTTCTTT CASSDRRNTEAFF
TRBJ1-1 TRBV18 NA NA TGTGCCAGCTCACCCGGTCGCGGCACTGAAGCTTTCTTT CASSPGRGTEAFF
TRBJ2-5 TRBV4-1 TRBD2 NA TGCGCCAGCAGCCCCCTCGGGCGAGCGGGGGACCAAGAGACCCAGTACTTC CASSPLGRAGDQETQYF
TRBJ2-7 TRBV28 TRBD1 once TGTGCCAGCGGGGGACAGACGTACGAGCAGTACTTC CASGGQTYEQYF
TRBJ2-7 TRBV7-9 TRBD2 once TGTGCCAGCAGCTTGGACCAACTAGCGGGTCAGGACGAGCAGTACTTC CASSLDQLAGQDEQYF
TRBJ1-2 TRBV7-8 NA NA TGTGCCAGCAGCCGGGAGCGGGGAGGCTATGGCTACACCTTC CASSRERGGYGYTF
TRBJ2-3 TRBV18 TRBD1 once TGTGCCAGCTCACCACTGGACAGGATAACAGATACGCAGTATTTT CASSPLDRITDTQYF
TRBJ2-7 TRBV9 NA NA TGTGCCAGCAGCGTTACGGCGGGCGGGTCCATTGTTGAGCAGTACTTC CASSVTAGGSIVEQYF
TRBJ1-4 TRBV6-5 NA many TGTGCCAGCAGTAAACAGGAGGGGCTTTTGAAACTGTTTTTT CASSKQEGLLKLFF
TRBJ2-2 TRBV5-5 TRBD1 NA TGTGCCAGCAGCTCGCGGAAGTGGACAGGGAGGATTACCGGGGAGCTGTTTTTT CASSSRKWTGRITGELFF
TRBJ1-1 TRBV27 TRBD1 many TGTGCCAGCAGCGCCAACCGATACAGGGACAGTGAAGCTTTCTTT CASSANRYRDSEAFF
TRBJ1-2 TRBV5-1 NA NA TGCGCCAGCAGCTCCACAGGGAACTATGGCTACACCTTC CASSSTGNYGYTF
TRBJ2-7 TRBV5-1 TRBD1 NA TGCGCCAGCAGCGCTTCAGGGGGCACCTACGAGCAGTACTTC CASSASGGTYEQYF
TRBJ1-1 TRBV5-4 TRBD1 NA TGTGCCAGCAGCGAGAGACAGGGGGTTGAGGTTGAAGCTTTCTTT CASSERQGVEVEAFF
TRBJ2-5 TRBV2 TRBD2 NA TGTGCCAGCAGTGAAACTAGCGGGGGGGCCCCCAATGCGGCCCAGTACTTC CASSETSGGAPNAAQYF
TRBJ1-2 TRBV6-4 TRBD1 NA TGTGCCAGCAGTGGGGGGACAGGTTATGGCTACACCTTC CASSGGTGYGYTF
TRBJ2-3 TRBV9 NA once TGTGCCAGCAGCCCCAGGGGCGGGGGACCCACTAGCACAGATACGCAGTATTTT CASSPRGGGPTSTDTQYF
TRBJ2-3 TRBV7-8 TRBD2 NA TGTGCCAGCAGGTTTCAAGCGGGGGCTAGCACAGATACGCAGTATTTT CASRFQAGASTDTQYF
TRBJ1-1 TRBV4-1 TRBD1 NA TGCGCCAGCAGCCGATCAGCCGGGACAGCCAACACTGAAGCTTTCTTT CASSRSAGTANTEAFF
TRBJ1-4 TRBV7-8 TRBD1 NA TGTGCCAGCAGCTTGAAAAGGGACAGAAGTATCGCAACTAATGAAAAACTGTTTTTT CASSLKRDRSIATNEKLFF
TRBJ2-3 TRBV12-5 TRBD2 NA TGTGCTAGTGGTTTGGTATACGGCTCGCGGGAGGGAGATACGCAGTATTTT CASGLVYGSREGDTQYF
TRBJ2-3 TRBV5-1 TRBD2 NA TGCGCCAGCAGCATTGGACTAGCGGATAGCACAGATACGCAGTATTTT CASSIGLADSTDTQYF
TRBJ1-1 TRBV7-9 NA NA TGTGCCAGCACGAAACTAGGGGGGGGGCCCATGAACACTGAAGCTTTCTTT CASTKLGGGPMNTEAFF
TRBJ2-3 TRBV7-9 NA NA TGTGCCAGCAGCTTAGCGCCCGGGGATACGCAGTATTTT CASSLAPGDTQYF
TRBJ1-5 TRBV6-5 NA NA TGTGCCAGCAGTTACTCCGGGACTTATCAGCCCCAGCATTTT CASSYSGTYQPQHF
TRBJ1-1 TRBV19 TRBD1 NA TGTGCCAGTAGCAACCGGGACAGGGCGCCTGAAGCTTTCTTT CASSNRDRAPEAFF
TRBJ1-1 TRBV19 NA NA TGTGCCAGTAGTATAGACAGAGGGTTGAACACTGAAGCTTTCTTT CASSIDRGLNTEAFF
TRBJ2-5 TRBV5-1 TRBD1 NA TGCGCCAGCAACCCGGGACAGGCTGGCGGAGAGACCCAGTACTTC CASNPGQAGGETQYF
TRBJ2-7 TRBV19 NA NA TGTGCCAGTAGTATAGTTTCCGGGGGATTCTACGAGCAGTACTTC CASSIVSGGFYEQYF
TRBJ2-1 TRBV6-6 NA NA TGTGCCAGCACCCCTGAAGGGGGGGATGAGCAGTTCTTC CASTPEGGDEQFF
TRBJ1-2 TRBV28 NA NA TGTGCCAGCAGTTACCTACACTATGGCTACACCTTC CASSYLHYGYTF
TRBJ2-3 TRBV11-3 NA NA TGTGCCAGCAGCTCTAACAGGGAGAATACGCAGTATTTT CASSSNRENTQYF
TRBJ2-7 TRBV27 NA NA TGTGCCAGCTCTCCGGGTTACGGTGACGAGCAGTACTTC CASSPGYGDEQYF
TRBJ2-5 TRBV6-1 NA NA TGTGCCAGCAGTGAAGTGCGGATATCCCAAGAGACCCAGTACTTC CASSEVRISQETQYF
TRBJ2-5 TRBV4-1 NA once TGCGCCAGCAGCCAAGCTAGGGGGCAAGAGACCCAGTACTTC CASSQARGQETQYF
TRBJ2-3 TRBV7-7 TRBD1 NA TGTGCCAGCAGCCCGACAGGGTTTACAGATACGCAGTATTTT CASSPTGFTDTQYF
TRBJ2-2 TRBV6-4 TRBD2 NA TGTGCCAGCAGTGACCAACTAGCGGGACATGGCGGGGAGCTGTTTTTT CASSDQLAGHGGELFF
TRBJ1-5 TRBV7-8 TRBD1 NA TGTGCCAGCAGCGGGCGGACAGGTTTTAGCAATCAGCCCCAGCATTTT CASSGRTGFSNQPQHF
TRBJ1-6 TRBV30 TRBD1 NA TGTGCCTGGAGCAACCCTCCGGGACAGGGGGAATTCTGGTCACCCCTCCACTTT CAWSNPPGQGEFWSPLHF
TRBJ2-1 TRBV2 TRBD2 few TGTGCCAGCAGTGGCGGGAGGTACGGTGAGCAGTTCTTC CASSGGRYGEQFF
TRBJ1-2 TRBV9 NA NA TGTGCCAGCAGCAGGGAGGCCCTCTATGGCTACACCTTC CASSREALYGYTF
TRBJ1-3 TRBV5-1 TRBD1 NA TGCGCCAGCAGCGTGGACAGGTTGCTCTCTGGAAACACCATATATTTT CASSVDRLLSGNTIYF
TRBJ1-5 TRBV15 TRBD1 NA TGTGCCACCAGCAGGGAGGGACAGGGGTATAGCAATCAGCCCCAGCATTTT CATSREGQGYSNQPQHF
TRBJ2-5 TRBV7-9 NA few TGTGCCAGCAGCGTGACAGGGGCGGGGGCCCAAGAGACCCAGTACTTC CASSVTGAGAQETQYF
TRBJ1-5 TRBV6-1 NA NA TGTGCCAGCAGGGCCAGGAGGAGTAAAAGTATGGCCCAGCATTTT CASRARRSKSMAQHF
TRBJ1-2 TRBV4-1 NA NA TGCGCCAGCAGCCAAGGACCAACGGGCCCAGGGTATGGCTACACCTTC CASSQGPTGPGYGYTF
TRBJ2-1 TRBV19 NA NA TGTGCCAGTAGTAGGGGCCCCCCGAGCTCCTACAATGAGCAGTTCTTC CASSRGPPSSYNEQFF
TRBJ1-3 TRBV7-6 NA once TGTGCCAGCAGCACCCGGAGACGGACCCCGGGGAGCCTTCCTGGAAACACCATATATTTT CASSTRRRTPGSLPGNTIYF
TRBJ2-1 TRBV6-4 TRBD1 NA TGTGCCAGCAGTGTCCAGACAGGGAGCTCCTACAATGAGCAGTTCTTC CASSVQTGSSYNEQFF
TRBJ2-7 TRBV6-4 NA once TGTGCCAGTCCTCCGATCGGACAGCTCTACGAGCAGTACTTC CASPPIGQLYEQYF